The entry below gives a single T cell receptor (beta chain) sequence along with its context. This entry belongs to a study of OX40 agonist ivuxolimab in advanced cancers. V shed 6 bases and J 7 bases; nucleotides not matched to a gene: 10. The CDR3 has 15 amino acids. Germline assignment: CDR1 MNHEY and CDR2 SVGAGI. Generated by immunoSEQ multiplex PCR, the TCRdb table keeps only in-frame clones and is missing some. This sample has approximately 50,000 clones; 70% to 90% occur once, and the top ten carry about 14%. The sequence was obtained from an adult with an advanced solid tumor such as melanoma, head and neck, liver or kidney cancer. The starting material was CD4+ or CD8+ T cells sorted from blood, obtained in a trial of the OX40 agonist ivuxolimab. The chain has TRBV6-5 and TRBJ2-3; 10 positions agree with TRBD2. The CDR3, as DNA: TGTGCCAGCAGCCTAAGGACTAGCGGACCCCATACGCAGTATTTT. Protein product: CASSLRTSGPHTQYF.